The 30 T cell receptor beta chains reported below all come from one sample, sequenced in a study of blood T cell repertoires in COVID-19. Profiling relied on immunoSEQ multiplex PCR, and the TCRdb table lists in-frame clones only, not all of them. Among 110,000 to 150,000 clones, over 70% were seen once, and the ten largest hold less than 2%. Sequencing was carried out using peripheral blood. These receptors came from a woman aged 55 to 70 with acute or convalescent COVID-19.

The chain couples TRBV24-1 to TRBJ2-1; 7 bases are shared with TRBD2. Germline-derived CDR1 and CDR2 are KGHDR and SFDVKD. With 5 bases clipped from V and 9 bases from J, the junction kept 12 bases outside the gene matches. The CDR3 has 15 amino acids. The CDR3 sequence is CATSGPSGKGVEQFF. The DNA of the CDR3 is TGTGCCACCAGTGGACCAAGCGGGAAAGGAGTTGAGCAGTTCTTC.

V gene TRBV2 combines with J gene TRBJ2-1; D remains unclear. The CDR3 sequence is 13 residues long. Trimming left V 10 bases short and J 0 bases short, with 10 bases between. Germline CDR1 is SNHLY and CDR2 is FYNNEI. This CDR3 is CATRTSSYNEQFF. The DNA for the CDR3 is TGTGCCACACGAACGAGCTCCTACAATGAGCAGTTCTTC. Drawing the rest from reference TRBV2 and TRBJ2-1, the complete variable domain is EPEVTQTPSHQVTQMGQEVILRCVPISNHLYFYWYRQILGQKVEFLVSFYNNEISEKSEIFDDQFSVERPDGSNFTLKIRSTKLEDSAMYFCATRTSSYNEQFFGPGTRLTVL.

This clone appeared a single time. The chain combines TRBV7-9 with TRBJ2-1; 7 bases match TRBD1. The CDR3 consists of 15 residues. The germline V gene has CDR1 SEHNR and CDR2 FQNEAQ (reference sequence). V shed 8 bases, J shed 6 bases, and the junction held 13 bases outside the gene matches. CDR3 residues: CASSPGQTGSNEQFF. The CDR3 DNA follows: TGTGCCAGCTCCCCGGGACAGACTGGGTCCAATGAGCAGTTCTTC.

The chain carries TRBV27 and TRBJ2-1; possibly TRBD2 for D (5 bases). Germline-derived CDR1 and CDR2 are MNHEY and SMNVEV (reference sequence). The CDR3 is made up of 17 amino acids. V was clipped by 4 bases and J by 0 bases, with 16 bases between them. Here the CDR3 DNA reads TGTGCCAGCAGTTCACGGGTCGGAGCGGACTCCTACAATGAGCAGTTCTTC. Amino acids: CASSSRVGADSYNEQFF.

This clone turned up a few times. The V and J genes are TRBV5-6 and TRBJ1-6, with a tentative D call TRBD1 (5 bases). Germline V lookup: CDR1 SGHDT, CDR2 YYEEEE. Trimming took 4 bases from V and 5 from J, leaving 13 bases between them. This CDR3 comprises 15 residues. CDR3 loop: CASSDRTPNNSPLHF. CDR3 nucleotides: TGTGCCAGCAGCGACCGGACACCGAATAATTCACCCCTCCACTTT.

This clone was observed many times. The DNA of the CDR3 is TGTGCCAGCAGTTTAATTTTCCAGGGCGGATGGGACGAGCAGTACTTC. It is translated as CASSLIFQGGWDEQYF. V and J are TRBV28 and TRBJ2-7; TRBD1 is a possible D gene (5 bases). This CDR3 has 16 amino acids. Germline assignment: CDR1 MDHEN and CDR2 SYDVKM. V was cut by 2 bases and J by 5 bases, with 19 bases left in between.

This sequence joins TRBV3-1 (or the pseudogene TRBV3-2) and TRBJ2-5, with 10 bases aligning to TRBD2. V lost 6 bases to trimming and J lost 1 base; unmatched junction nucleotides: 8. The CDR3 is 16 amino acids. The germline V gene has CDR1 LGHDT and CDR2 YNNKEL (reference sequence). The CDR3 is CASSRLLAGVQETQYF. DNA of the CDR3: TGTGCCAGCAGTCGTCTCCTAGCGGGGGTCCAAGAGACCCAGTACTTC.

This chain joins TRBV5-1 and TRBJ2-2; D is perhaps TRBD1 (5 bases). The CDR3 has 15 amino acids. Between the trimmed V and J ends, which lost 4 bases and 6 bases, there was a span of 16 bases. Germline CDR1 reads SGHRS; CDR2 reads YFSETQ. The CDR3 coding sequence is TGCGCCAGCAGCATAGACAGAGATCGTGCCGGGGAGCTGTTTTTT. Translating it yields CASSIDRDRAGELFF.

The J gene is TRBJ1-2, the V gene TRBV14; 7 bases are a match to TRBD1. The CDR3 consists of 18 residues. Trimming at V came to 1 base and at J to 3 bases, leaving 14 bases not matched to a gene. Per the germline V gene, CDR1 is SGHDN and CDR2 is FVKESK. CDR3 DNA: TGTGCCAGCAGCCAAGTACGGGTACAGGGGCCTTCGGACTATGGCTACACCTTC. Translation: CASSQVRVQGPSDYGYTF.

This chain joins TRBV28 and TRBJ1-5; D unclear. CDR3 length: 15 amino acids. Trimming removed 6 bases from V and 4 bases from J, with 16 bases in between. The germline CDR1 and CDR2 sequences are MDHEN and SYDVKM. CDR3 region: CASSTVRERNQPQHF. The CDR3 DNA follows: TGTGCCAGCAGCACCGTCCGGGAGAGAAATCAGCCCCAGCATTTT.

This clone was seen only a few times. The rearrangement joins TRBV28 to TRBJ1-1; D unresolved. V lost 1 base to trimming and J lost 0 bases, with 9 bases between them. The CDR3 covers 15 residues. CDR1 is MDHEN and CDR2 is SYDVKM in the germline V gene. CDR3 sequence: CASSLFGRLNTEAFF. The CDR3 nucleotides are TGTGCCAGCAGTTTATTTGGCAGATTGAACACTGAAGCTTTCTTT.

The chain employs TRBV6-2 or TRBV6-3 and TRBJ1-2; D call uncertain. This CDR3 has 12 residues. Trimming cost V 2 bases and J 4 bases, with 5 bases left between them. CDR1 is MNHEY and CDR2 is SVGEGT in the germline V gene. CDR3 sequence (DNA): TGTGCCAGCAGTTACAGGAGCTATGGCTACACCTTC. This sequence encodes CASSYRSYGYTF.

The chain recombines TRBV3-1 (or the pseudogene TRBV3-2) with TRBJ1-3, with 10 bases matching TRBD1. The length of the CDR3 is 16 residues. The germline V gene encodes CDR1 LGHDT and CDR2 YNNKEL (reference sequence). The V gene end was trimmed by 2 bases and the J gene end by 0 bases; junction bases not matched to a gene: 1. The CDR3 DNA follows: TGTGCCAGCAGCCAAAGACAGGGGGCCTCTGGAAACACCATATATTTT. It yields the protein CASSQRQGASGNTIYF.

V is TRBV3-1 (or the pseudogene TRBV3-2) and J is TRBJ1-5, with a weak D call TRBD1 (6 bases). Per the germline V gene, CDR1 is LGHDT and CDR2 is YNNKEL (reference sequence). This CDR3 comprises 14 residues. V was shortened by 0 bases and J by 11 bases, with 14 bases between the two germline ends. This CDR3 is CASSQDVQGMSQHF. The CDR3 region has the DNA TGTGCCAGCAGCCAAGACGTACAGGGTATGTCCCAGCATTTT.

V gene TRBV5-1 combines with J gene TRBJ1-2; 8 bases line up with TRBD1. From germline, CDR1 is SGHRS and CDR2 YFSETQ. This CDR3 contains 15 residues. Trimming cost V 2 bases and J 1 base; bases outside gene matches: 4. CDR3 residues: CASSFTDRDNYGYTF. The CDR3 region has the DNA TGCGCCAGCAGCTTTACGGACAGGGATAACTATGGCTACACCTTC.

This clone was counted between two and nine times. Written as DNA, the CDR3 is TGCGCCAGCAGCTTGGGGGGGACAGCTTACAATGAGCAGTTCTTC. Translated: CASSLGGTAYNEQFF. The rearrangement joins TRBV5-1 to TRBJ2-1, with 7 nucleotides matching TRBD1. The germline V gene has CDR1 SGHRS and CDR2 YFSETQ. J was trimmed by 4 bases and V by 0 bases; bases with no gene match: 4. The CDR3 has 15 residues.

The chain employs TRBV6-5 and TRBJ2-7; tentative D call: TRBD1 (5 bases). The CDR3 runs to 15 residues. Germline CDR1 MNHEY, CDR2 SVGAGI. Trimming stripped 9 bases from V and 3 bases from J, with 21 bases between. CDR3 sequence: CASRSPTDTHYEQYF. CDR3 bases: TGTGCCAGTAGATCGCCGACAGATACCCACTACGAGCAGTACTTC.

This chain uses TRBV5-5 with TRBJ2-7; possibly TRBD1 for D (6 bases). From germline, CDR1 is SGHKS and CDR2 YYEKEE (reference sequence). CDR3 length: 14 residues. V was trimmed by 4 bases and J by 7 bases, leaving 18 bases between them. CDR3 nucleotides: TGTGCCAGCAGCCCCCTACAGGGATCGGGTGAGCAGTACTTC. Translation: CASSPLQGSGEQYF.

The chain is built from TRBV21-1 and TRBJ1-1; TRBD1 is taken as the D call from the table, unchecked against the DNA. TRBV21-1 is flagged as a pseudogene. The CDR3 totals 12 residues. In DNA form, the CDR3 reads TGTGCCTCCCGGACAGTTAACACTGAAGCTTTCTTT. This encodes CASRTVNTEAFF.

The V gene is TRBV28, the J gene TRBJ2-4, with D possibly matching TRBD2 (6 bases). With 7 bases removed from V and 2 bases from J, the gap between germline ends came to 15 bases. The CDR3 length is 15 residues. Germline V CDR1 and CDR2: MDHEN, SYDVKM. The CDR3 DNA follows: TGTGCCAGCACCTTTATGCGGGGTTCCAAAAACATTCAGTACTTC. Its translation is CASTFMRGSKNIQYF.

This chain uses TRBV15 with TRBJ2-3, with D maybe TRBD2 (7 bases). Germline lookup yields CDR1 LNHNV and CDR2 YYDKDF (reference sequence). Trimming took off 5 bases at V and 3 bases at J, with 12 bases between the two ends. The CDR3 runs 14 residues. CDR3 region: CATSGGAGTDTQYF. DNA for the CDR3: TGTGCCACCAGCGGGGGGGCTGGGACAGATACGCAGTATTTT.

This chain uses TRBV11-2 with TRBJ2-7, with 9 bases aligning to TRBD2. CDR3 length: 17 residues. The V segment lost 6 bases and the J segment 4 bases; nucleotides outside the gene matches: 16. CDR1 is SGHAT, CDR2 FQNNGV, per germline. CDR3 bases: TGTGCCAGCAGTCGCCCCAAAGGGCGGGAGGGCGGGTACGAGCAGTACTTC. Translation: CASSRPKGREGGYEQYF.

The V call is TRBV3-1 (or the pseudogene TRBV3-2), the J call TRBJ2-6, with D perhaps TRBD2 (6 bases). Germline CDR1 and CDR2: LGHDT and YNNKEL (reference sequence). Trimming took 4 bases from V and 0 from J, leaving 10 bases between them. This CDR3 region has 16 residues. As DNA, the CDR3 is TGTGCCAGCAGCCGGCAGGGACTCTCTGGGGCCAACGTCCTGACTTTC. This gives the protein CASSRQGLSGANVLTF.

This clone was recorded only once. The chain uses TRBV19 and TRBJ2-5, with D possibly matching TRBD2 (5 bases). This CDR3 comprises 15 residues. The germline V and J ends were trimmed by 5 bases and 4 bases, with 17 bases remaining between them. The germline V gene encodes CDR1 LNHDA and CDR2 SQIVND (reference sequence). Written as DNA, the CDR3 is TGTGCCAGTAGTTTTCTAGGGAGAATTGGAGAGACCCAGTACTTC. It specifies CASSFLGRIGETQYF.

The chain couples TRBV7-9 to TRBJ2-7; TRBD1 matches 7 bases. The CDR3 is 16 residues long. Trimming removed 2 bases from V and 8 bases from J; junction bases left unmatched: 15. The V gene's germline CDR1 is SEHNR and CDR2 FQNEAQ (reference sequence). DNA of the CDR3: TGTGCCAGCAGCTTATACCCGGGACAGTTGATGGGTAAGCAGTACTTC. Its translation: CASSLYPGQLMGKQYF.

The V and J genes are TRBV21-1 and TRBJ2-1; the D segment call TRBD2 is taken from the table without a DNA check. TRBV21-1 is noted as a pseudogene. The CDR3 spans 16 residues. The CDR3 DNA reads as TGTGCCAGCAGCAGCCGACTAGCGGGAGATCATAATGAGCAGTTCTTC. Translation: CASSSRLAGDHNEQFF.

This chain links TRBV13 with TRBJ2-3, with D possibly matching TRBD2 (6 bases). Germline assignment: CDR1 PRHDT and CDR2 FYEKMQ (reference sequence). CDR3 length equals 21 residues. V was clipped by 8 bases and J by 2 bases, with 35 bases between them. CDR3 sequence reads: CASGSRRTTGTSRVSTDTQYF. CDR3 DNA sequence: TGTGCCAGCGGATCGCGGCGAACAACCGGAACTAGCCGGGTCTCCACAGATACGCAGTATTTT.

J is TRBJ2-1 and V is TRBV4-2; 13 positions agree with TRBD2. CDR3 size: 15 residues. The V gene end was trimmed by 3 bases and the J gene end by 5 bases; junction bases not matched to a gene: 1. Germline V gene sequence: CDR1 LGHNA, CDR2 YNFKEQ. CDR3 sequence reads: CASSQGTSGNNEQFF. CDR3 DNA sequence: TGTGCCAGCAGCCAGGGGACTAGCGGGAACAATGAGCAGTTCTTC.

This sequence joins TRBV11-3 and TRBJ2-7; 8 positions match TRBD2. The CDR3 runs 15 residues. With V trimmed by 5 bases and J by 0 bases, 6 bases remained unmatched. In germline, CDR1 is SGHNT, CDR2 YENEEA. The CDR3 spells CASSPRGGSSYEQYF. The DNA of the CDR3 is TGTGCCAGCAGCCCTCGGGGGGGGAGCTCCTACGAGCAGTACTTC.

The V call is TRBV5-4, the J call TRBJ2-1, with 7 positions matching TRBD1. This CDR3 contains 13 residues. Unmatched junction bases numbered 10, after V lost 9 bases and J lost 7 bases. CDR1 is SGHNT, CDR2 YYREEE, per germline (reference sequence). The CDR3 spells CATTITGVNEQFF. CDR3 DNA sequence: TGTGCCACCACAATTACAGGGGTAAATGAGCAGTTCTTC. The full variable domain, completed using reference TRBV5-4 and TRBJ2-1, is ETGVTQSPTHLIKTRGQQVTLRCSSQSGHNTVSWYQQALGQGPQFIFQYYREEENGRGNFPPRFSGLQFPNYSSELNVNALELDDSALYLCATTITGVNEQFFGPGTRLTVL.